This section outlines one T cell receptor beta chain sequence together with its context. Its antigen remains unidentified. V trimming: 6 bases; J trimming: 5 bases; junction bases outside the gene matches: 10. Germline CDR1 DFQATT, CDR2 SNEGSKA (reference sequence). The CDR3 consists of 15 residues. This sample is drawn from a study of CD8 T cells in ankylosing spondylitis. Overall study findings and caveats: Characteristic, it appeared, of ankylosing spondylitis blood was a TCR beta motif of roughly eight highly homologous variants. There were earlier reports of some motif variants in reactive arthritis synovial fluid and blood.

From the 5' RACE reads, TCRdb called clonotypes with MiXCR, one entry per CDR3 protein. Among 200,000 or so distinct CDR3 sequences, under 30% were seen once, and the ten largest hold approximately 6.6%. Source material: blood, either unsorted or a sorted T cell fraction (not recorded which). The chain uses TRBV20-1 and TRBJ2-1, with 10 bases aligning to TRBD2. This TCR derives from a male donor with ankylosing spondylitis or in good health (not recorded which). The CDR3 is CSATKREGRNNEQFF. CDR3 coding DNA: TGCAGTGCCACAAAGCGGGAGGGCCGCAACAATGAGCAGTTCTTC.